This T cell receptor (beta chain) comes out of a study of blood T cell repertoires in COVID-19. Study details: Acute and convalescent COVID-19 samples came from the United States, Italy and Spain.

CDR3 length: 15 amino acids. Per germline, CDR1 SGHTS and CDR2 YDEGEE. V dropped 3 bases and J dropped 0 bases, with 12 bases sitting between them. Here immunoSEQ multiplex PCR was the method, and the copy in TCRdb shows in-frame clones only, minus some. The table records some 350,000 clones, more than 80% of them present only once. The chain employs TRBV5-8 and TRBJ1-2, with unresolved D. The sequence came from a woman in her thirties with COVID-19, enrolled during active disease. Sequencing was done on a sample of peripheral blood. The chain's CDR3 is CASSWTDYPNYGYTF. Written as DNA, the CDR3 is TGTGCCAGCAGCTGGACGGACTATCCTAACTATGGCTACACCTTC.